The 9 T cell receptor beta chains given below trace back to one sample, sequenced in a study of OX40 agonist ivuxolimab in advanced cancers. Produced via immunoSEQ multiplex PCR; TCRdb's table is partial and in-frame only. This table has around 100,000 clones, approximately 90% appearing once. Material: CD4+ or CD8+ T cells sorted from blood, obtained in a trial of the OX40 agonist ivuxolimab. The receptors were gathered from an adult with an advanced solid tumor such as melanoma, head and neck, liver or kidney cancer.

The genes are TRBV28 and TRBJ1-5; D is possibly TRBD1 (5 bases). The germline V gene has CDR1 MDHEN and CDR2 SYDVKM. Between the trimmed V and J ends, which lost 8 bases and 2 bases, there was a span of 13 bases. This CDR3 is 14 amino acids long. CDR3 region: CASWGGGGNQPQHF. CDR3 DNA sequence: TGTGCCAGCTGGGGCGGGGGTGGCAATCAGCCCCAGCATTTT.

The V and J genes are TRBV6-5 and TRBJ2-1, with 8 bases that match TRBD1. This CDR3 contains 13 residues. CDR1 and CDR2 from the germline V gene are MNHEY and SVGAGI. J was trimmed by 7 bases and V by 7 bases; bases with no gene match: 6. The DNA for the CDR3 is TGTGCCAGCACTCAACAGGGGGGAAATGAGCAGTTCTTC. As protein: CASTQQGGNEQFF.

This clone was counted once. The chain combines TRBV11-1 with TRBJ2-1; 11 nucleotides agree with TRBD2. Trimming took 5 bases from V and 10 from J; bases not matched to a gene: 10. Germline V gene lookup returns CDR1 SGHAT and CDR2 FQDESV (reference sequence). The CDR3 runs to 15 residues. The CDR3 reads CASSVPTSGSGEQFF. DNA for the CDR3: TGTGCCAGCAGCGTCCCCACTAGCGGGAGCGGCGAGCAGTTCTTC.

V gene TRBV7-3 combines with J gene TRBJ1-1; 8 nucleotides match TRBD1. J was trimmed by 3 bases and V by 4 bases; bases with no gene match: 7. Germline V gene data show CDR1 as SGHTA and CDR2 as FQGTGA. This CDR3 comprises 15 residues. The CDR3: CASSSQGAVDTEAFF. CDR3 coding DNA: TGTGCCAGCAGCTCCCAGGGGGCGGTGGACACTGAAGCTTTCTTT.

The gene calls are TRBV5-1 and TRBJ1-2; no clear D gene. The germline gives CDR1 SGHRS, CDR2 YFSETQ. Between the trimmed V and J ends, which lost 4 bases and 3 bases, there was a span of 10 bases. CDR3 length: 13 residues. The CDR3 DNA reads TGCGCCAGCAGCCCGATGGTAGACTATGGCTACACCTTC. Its translation is CASSPMVDYGYTF.

The gene calls are TRBV9 and TRBJ1-2, with 7 bases fitting TRBD1. Germline loops: CDR1 SGDLS, CDR2 YYNGEE. The CDR3 covers 15 residues. V gave up 1 base and J gave up 2 bases; unmatched junction bases: 5. The CDR3 reads CASSVSAGGNYGYTF. The CDR3, as DNA: TGTGCCAGCAGCGTATCGGCAGGGGGAAACTATGGCTACACCTTC.

V and J are TRBV19 and TRBJ1-2; D gene uncertain. CDR3 length: 14 residues. The germline V gene encodes CDR1 LNHDA and CDR2 SQIVND (reference sequence). V gave up 6 bases and J gave up 2 bases, with 13 bases separating them. The CDR3 coding sequence is TGTGCCAGTAGATCCCCAGTTGGGAACTATGGCTACACCTTC. Translated, it gives CASRSPVGNYGYTF.

The chain links TRBV6-5 to TRBJ1-1, with TRBD1 as a possible D gene (6 bases). The germline gives CDR1 MNHEY, CDR2 SVGAGI. The CDR3 is 15 amino acids. With 0 bases removed from V and 10 bases from J, the gap between germline ends came to 18 bases. CDR3 nucleotides: TGTGCCAGCAGTTACTCGGATACAGGGCTTAGAGGAGCTTTCTTT. This translates into CASSYSDTGLRGAFF.

The chain combines TRBV10-3 with TRBJ2-7, with D perhaps TRBD2 (7 bases). Trimming left V 4 bases short and J 5 bases short, with 18 bases between. The CDR3 consists of 15 residues. Per the germline V gene, CDR1 is ENHRY and CDR2 is SYGVKD. This CDR3 reads CAISGGGGRSNEQYF. The CDR3 DNA reads as TGTGCCATCAGTGGAGGGGGGGGCAGGTCTAACGAGCAGTACTTC.